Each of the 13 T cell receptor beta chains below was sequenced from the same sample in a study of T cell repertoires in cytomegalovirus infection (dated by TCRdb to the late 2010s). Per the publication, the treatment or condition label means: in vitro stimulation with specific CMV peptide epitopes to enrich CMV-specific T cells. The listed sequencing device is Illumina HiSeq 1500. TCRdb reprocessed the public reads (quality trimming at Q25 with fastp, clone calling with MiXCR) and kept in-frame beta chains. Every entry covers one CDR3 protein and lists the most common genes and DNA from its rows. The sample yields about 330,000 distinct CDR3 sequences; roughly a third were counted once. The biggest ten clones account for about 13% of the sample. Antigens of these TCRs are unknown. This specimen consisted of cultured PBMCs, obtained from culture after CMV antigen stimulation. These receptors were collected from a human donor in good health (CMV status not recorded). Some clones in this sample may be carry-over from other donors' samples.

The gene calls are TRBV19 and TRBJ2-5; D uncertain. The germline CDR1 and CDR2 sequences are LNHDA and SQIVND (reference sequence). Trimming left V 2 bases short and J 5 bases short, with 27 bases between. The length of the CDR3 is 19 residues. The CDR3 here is CASSIYIVGRQAQRETQYF. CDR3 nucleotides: TGTGCCAGTAGTATATACATCGTGGGCAGGCAGGCGCAAAGGGAGACCCAGTACTTC.

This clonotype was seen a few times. This CDR3 reads CASSLGTSKQDTQYF. Here the CDR3 DNA reads TGTGCCAGCAGTCTAGGGACTAGCAAACAGGATACGCAGTATTTT. The chain uses TRBV27 and TRBJ2-3; the match to TRBD2 covers 9 bases. After removal of 5 bases from V and 6 bases from J, the junction contained 9 bases not matched to a gene. Per the germline V gene, CDR1 is MNHEY and CDR2 is SMNVEV (reference sequence). The CDR3 is 15 residues long.

DNA of the CDR3: TGTGCCAGCAGGTATCGATCAGCTCGAGCCACTGAAGCTTTCTTT. Encoded protein: CASRYRSARATEAFF. This chain uses TRBV2 with TRBJ1-1, with unresolved D. Germline CDR1 and CDR2: SNHLY and FYNNEI. V lost 6 bases and J lost 4, with 18 bases in between. This CDR3 spans 15 amino acids.

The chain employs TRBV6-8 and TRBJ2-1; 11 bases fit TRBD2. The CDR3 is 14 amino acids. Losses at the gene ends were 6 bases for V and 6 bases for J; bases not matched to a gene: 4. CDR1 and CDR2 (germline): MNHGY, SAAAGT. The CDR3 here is CASSPSGRTNEQFF. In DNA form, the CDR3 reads TGTGCCAGCAGCCCTAGCGGGAGGACCAATGAGCAGTTCTTC.

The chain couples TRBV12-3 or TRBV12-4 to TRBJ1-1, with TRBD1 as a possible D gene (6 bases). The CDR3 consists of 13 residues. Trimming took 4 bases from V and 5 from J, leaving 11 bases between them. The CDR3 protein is CASSYQQGTEAFF. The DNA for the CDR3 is TGTGCCAGCAGTTACCAACAGGGTACTGAAGCTTTCTTT.

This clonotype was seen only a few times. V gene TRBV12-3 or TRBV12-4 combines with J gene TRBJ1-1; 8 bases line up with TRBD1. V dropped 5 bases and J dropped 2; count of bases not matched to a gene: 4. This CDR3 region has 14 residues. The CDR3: CASSKTGVNTEAFF. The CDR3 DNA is TGTGCCAGCAGTAAGACAGGGGTCAACACTGAAGCTTTCTTT.

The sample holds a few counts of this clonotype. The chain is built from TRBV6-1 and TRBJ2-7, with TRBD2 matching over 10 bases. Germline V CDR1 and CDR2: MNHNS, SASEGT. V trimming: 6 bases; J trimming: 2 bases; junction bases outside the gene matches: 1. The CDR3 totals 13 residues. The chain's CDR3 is CASRLAGAYEQYF. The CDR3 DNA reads TGTGCCAGCAGGCTAGCGGGGGCCTACGAGCAGTACTTC.

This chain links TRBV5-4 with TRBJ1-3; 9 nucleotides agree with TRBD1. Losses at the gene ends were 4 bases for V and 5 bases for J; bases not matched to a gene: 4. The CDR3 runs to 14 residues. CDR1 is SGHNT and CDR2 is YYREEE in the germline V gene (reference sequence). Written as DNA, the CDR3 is TGTGCCAGCAGCCGGACAGGGGCGAGAAACACCATATATTTT. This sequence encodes CASSRTGARNTIYF.

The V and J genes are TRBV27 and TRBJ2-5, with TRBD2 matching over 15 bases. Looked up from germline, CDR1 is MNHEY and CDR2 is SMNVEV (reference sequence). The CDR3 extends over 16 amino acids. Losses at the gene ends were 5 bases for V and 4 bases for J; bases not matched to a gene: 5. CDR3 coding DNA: TGTGCCAGCAGTCTAGGGACTAGCGGGAGGCGAGAGACCCAGTACTTC. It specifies CASSLGTSGRRETQYF.

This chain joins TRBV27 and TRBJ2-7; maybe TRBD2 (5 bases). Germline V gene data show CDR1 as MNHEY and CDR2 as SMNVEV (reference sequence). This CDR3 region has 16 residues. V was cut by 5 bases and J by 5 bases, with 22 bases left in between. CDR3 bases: TGTGCCAGCAGTCCCCTAGGGCCCTTAGCGAAGGACGAGCAGTACGTC. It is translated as CASSPLGPLAKDEQYV.

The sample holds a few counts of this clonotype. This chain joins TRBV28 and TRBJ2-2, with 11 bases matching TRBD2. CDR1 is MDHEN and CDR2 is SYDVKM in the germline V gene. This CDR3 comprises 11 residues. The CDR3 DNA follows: TGTACTAGCGGGAGTGCCGGGGAGCTGTTTTTT. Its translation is CTSGSAGELFF.

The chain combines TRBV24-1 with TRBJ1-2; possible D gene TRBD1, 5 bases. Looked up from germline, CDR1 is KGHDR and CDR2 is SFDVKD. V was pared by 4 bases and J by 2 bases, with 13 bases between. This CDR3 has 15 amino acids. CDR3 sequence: CATSDQSRGNYGYTF. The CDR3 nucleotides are TGTGCCACCAGTGACCAGTCAAGGGGAAACTATGGCTACACCTTC.

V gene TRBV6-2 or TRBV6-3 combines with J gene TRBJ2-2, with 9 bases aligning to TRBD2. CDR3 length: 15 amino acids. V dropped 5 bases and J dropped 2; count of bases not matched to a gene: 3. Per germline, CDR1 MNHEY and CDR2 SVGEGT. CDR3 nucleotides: TGTGCCAGCAGTCGACTAGCGGATAACACCGGGGAGCTGTTTTTT. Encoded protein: CASSRLADNTGELFF.